This T cell receptor beta chain was documented in a study of blood T cell repertoires in COVID-19. About the study: In each case, the material was cDNA or gDNA derived from T cells, B-cell-depleted T cells, or PBMCs.

Profiling relied on immunoSEQ multiplex PCR, and the TCRdb table lists in-frame clones only, not all of them. The sample yields 200,000 to 250,000 clones, under 90% seen once. Germline V gene lookup returns CDR1 MNHEY and CDR2 SVGAGI. Trimming pared 0 bases from V and 5 bases from J, leaving 13 bases between. CDR3 length: 15 amino acids. The chain is built from TRBV6-5 and TRBJ1-1; tentatively, D is TRBD1 (5 bases). This receptor was obtained from a woman of 80 years or more with active or convalescent COVID-19. Specimen: peripheral blood. The CDR3 spells CASSYSGTGGTEAFF. The CDR3 region has the DNA TGTGCCAGCAGTTACTCCGGGACGGGGGGGACTGAAGCTTTCTTT.